This T cell receptor (beta chain) emerged from a study of cytomegalovirus exposure and HLA in healthy donors. The study ran its PCR with 60 Vbeta and 13 Jbeta primers. The data were produced by immunoSEQ multiplex PCR, yet TCRdb's version contains in-frame clones alone and is incomplete. The data show under 130,000 clones, less than 80% seen once. The CDR3 runs to 16 residues. V shed 4 bases, J shed 3 bases, and the junction held 9 bases outside the gene matches. Germline V gene data show CDR1 as LGHNA and CDR2 as YNFKEQ. This clonotype was obtained from a man aged 25 to 40 in good health and CMV-seropositive. Sequenced sample: PBMCs. J is TRBJ1-1 and V is TRBV4-2, with 9 bases lining up with TRBD1. In nucleotides, the CDR3 is TGTGCCAGCAGCCCTCAATGGGACAGGGATTACACTGAAGCTTTCTTT. The encoded protein is CASSPQWDRDYTEAFF.